These 8 T cell receptor beta chains share one sample of origin, sequenced in a study of neurological immune-mediated disorders. TCRdb itself ran the 5' RACE reads through MiXCR, one entry per CDR3 protein. The table lists fewer than 90,000 distinct CDR3 sequences, over 9% of them singletons. The sample was PBMCs. The origin of the receptors is a man aged 40-50 years in good health.

The table lists this clonotype with many counts. The V gene is TRBV20-1, the J gene TRBJ2-5, with 10 bases aligning to TRBD2. CDR1 and CDR2 (germline): DFQATT, SNEGSKA (reference sequence). J lost 1 base, V lost 4 bases, and 6 bases had no gene match. CDR3 size: 15 residues. CDR3 sequence (DNA): TGCAGTGCTAAGTCCGGGACTAGCGTCCAAGAGACCCAGTACTTC. It translates to CSAKSGTSVQETQYF.

This clonotype was counted ten times or more. V usage is TRBV10-3 and J usage is TRBJ1-1, with 8 bases lining up with TRBD1. CDR1 is ENHRY and CDR2 is SYGVKD in the germline V gene. The J segment lost 7 bases and the V segment lost 10 bases, leaving 11 bases of the junction unmatched. This CDR3 has 13 amino acids. CDR3 amino acids: CATGPQGAFEAFF. CDR3 nucleotide sequence: TGTGCCACGGGACCGCAGGGGGCCTTTGAAGCTTTCTTT.

At least ten counts were recorded for this clonotype. The V and J genes are TRBV7-9 and TRBJ2-7; 8 bases are shared with TRBD1. This CDR3 is 15 amino acids long. CDR1 and CDR2 (germline): SEHNR, FQNEAQ (reference sequence). With 4 bases clipped from V and 3 bases from J, the junction kept 8 bases outside the gene matches. CDR3 in amino acids: CASSSRDRNIYEQYF. The CDR3 nucleotides are TGTGCCAGCAGCTCCCGGGACAGGAATATCTACGAGCAGTACTTC.

This clonotype has ten or more counts. The chain couples TRBV15 to TRBJ2-2, with TRBD2 identical over 8 bases. The V and J ends lost 1 base and 5 bases, in that order; junction bases with no gene match: 6. CDR3 length: 16 residues. Germline V gene sequence: CDR1 LNHNV, CDR2 YYDKDF (reference sequence). This CDR3 is CATSRVLAGFTGELFF. As DNA, the CDR3 is TGTGCCACCAGCAGAGTTCTAGCGGGTTTTACCGGGGAGCTGTTTTTT. The variable domain in full, with the rest retrieved from reference TRBV15 and TRBJ2-2, is DAMVIQNPRYQVTQFGKPVTLSCSQTLNHNVMYWYQQKSSQAPKLLFHYYDKDFNNEADTPDNFQSRRPNTSFCFLDIRSPGLGDTAMYLCATSRVLAGFTGELFFGEGSRLTVL.

This clonotype was detected many times. V and J are TRBV3-1 and TRBJ2-7; 13 bases map to TRBD2. Per the germline V gene, CDR1 is LGHDT and CDR2 is YNNKEL (reference sequence). This CDR3 has 15 amino acids. V lost 4 bases and J lost 6; bases outside the gene matches: 6. In nucleotides, the CDR3 is TGTGCCAGCAGCCGTGGACTAGCGGGAGCGGGCGAGCAGTACTTC. This sequence encodes CASSRGLAGAGEQYF.

This clonotype showed up many times. This chain uses TRBV14 with TRBJ1-2, with no clear D. The V end was cut by 5 bases, the J end by 8 bases, with 15 bases between. Germline-derived CDR1 and CDR2 are SGHDN and FVKESK. This CDR3 spans 13 amino acids. CDR3 loop: CASSFAHREGYTF. In DNA form, the CDR3 reads TGTGCCAGCAGCTTTGCCCACCGGGAGGGCTACACCTTC. Full variable domain (rest looked up from reference TRBV14 and TRBJ1-2): EAGVTQFPSHSVIEKGQTVTLRCDPISGHDNLYWYRRVMGKEIKFLLHFVKESKQDESGMPNNRFLAERTGGTYSTLKVQPAELEDSGVYFCASSFAHREGYTFGSGTRLTVV.

The table lists this clonotype with many counts. The V call is TRBV20-1, the J call TRBJ2-1, with 8 bases aligning to TRBD2. The CDR3 runs 19 residues. The germline V gene has CDR1 DFQATT and CDR2 SNEGSKA (reference sequence). J was trimmed by 10 bases and V by 0 bases; bases with no gene match: 23. The CDR3 sequence: CSARDPKLQRERFWQEQFF. CDR3 in DNA: TGCAGTGCTAGAGATCCAAAACTTCAGCGGGAGAGGTTTTGGCAGGAGCAGTTCTTC.

This clonotype was seen repeatedly, ten times or more. This chain connects TRBV20-1 to TRBJ2-1; D is unclear. Trimming stripped 2 bases from V and 4 bases from J, with 12 bases between. Per the germline V gene, CDR1 is DFQATT and CDR2 is SNEGSKA (reference sequence). This CDR3 region has 14 residues. This chain's CDR3 is CSARWLLTYNEQFF. CDR3 coding DNA: TGCAGTGCTAGATGGCTGCTAACGTACAATGAGCAGTTCTTC.